This TCR beta chain stems from a study of Ad26.COV2.S vaccination and SARS-CoV-2 variants. This CDR3 comprises 15 residues. Germline CDR1 and CDR2: SGDLS and YYNGEE. V lost 0 bases, J lost 3 bases, and 10 bases lay in between. Treatment in this sample: roughly 19 received Ad26.COV2.S at low or high dose, single or two shots; about 5 received placebo; per-sample allocation not given. Material that was analyzed had been drawn on day 63 after the first vaccine or placebo injection. The method was immunoSEQ multiplex PCR; TCRdb's version includes in-frame clones alone and lacks a portion of them. The table lists under 500,000 clones, 92% of them singletons.

This chain uses TRBV9 with TRBJ1-3; TRBD1 is a possible D gene (5 bases). The source material was peripheral blood, sampled in a trial of Ad26.COV2.S vaccine versus placebo. This clonotype was sampled from a person aged 18-65 years who received the Ad26.COV2.S COVID-19 vaccine or a placebo. CDR3 region: CASSVVSGYGNTIYF. The CDR3 coding sequence is TGTGCCAGCAGCGTAGTGTCAGGGTATGGAAACACCATATATTTT.